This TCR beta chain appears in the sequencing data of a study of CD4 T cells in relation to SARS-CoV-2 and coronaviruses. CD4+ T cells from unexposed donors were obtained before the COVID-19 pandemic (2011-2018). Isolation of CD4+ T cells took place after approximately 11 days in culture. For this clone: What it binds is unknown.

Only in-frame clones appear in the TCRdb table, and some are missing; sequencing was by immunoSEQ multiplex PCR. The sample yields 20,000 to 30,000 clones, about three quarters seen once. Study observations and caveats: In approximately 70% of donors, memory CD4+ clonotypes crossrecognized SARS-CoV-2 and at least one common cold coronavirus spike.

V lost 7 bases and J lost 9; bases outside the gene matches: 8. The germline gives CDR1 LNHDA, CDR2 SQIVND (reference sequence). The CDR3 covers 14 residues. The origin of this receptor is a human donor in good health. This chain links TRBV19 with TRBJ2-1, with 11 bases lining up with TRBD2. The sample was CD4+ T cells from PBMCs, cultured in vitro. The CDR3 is CASTRLAGNSEQFF. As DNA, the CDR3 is TGTGCCAGTACGAGACTAGCGGGGAACAGTGAGCAGTTCTTC.